This TCR beta chain was sequenced for a study of cytomegalovirus exposure and HLA in healthy donors. Germline V CDR1 and CDR2: MNHEY, SVGAGI. V lost 6 bases and J lost 7, with 18 bases in between. The CDR3 is 15 residues long. The PCR ran on 60 Vbeta and 13 Jbeta primers. Some clones are missing from TCRdb's copy, which holds only in-frame ones; the method was immunoSEQ multiplex PCR. The sample has more than 150,000 clones, around 80% seen once. The rearrangement joins TRBV6-5 to TRBJ1-4; D perhaps matches TRBD1 (6 bases). This TCR came from a woman between 50 and 59 years old in good health and CMV-seropositive. Sequenced: PBMCs. The CDR3 loop is CASSPGAAAGEKLFF. CDR3 in DNA: TGTGCCAGCAGCCCAGGGGCCGCGGCGGGTGAAAAACTGTTTTTT.